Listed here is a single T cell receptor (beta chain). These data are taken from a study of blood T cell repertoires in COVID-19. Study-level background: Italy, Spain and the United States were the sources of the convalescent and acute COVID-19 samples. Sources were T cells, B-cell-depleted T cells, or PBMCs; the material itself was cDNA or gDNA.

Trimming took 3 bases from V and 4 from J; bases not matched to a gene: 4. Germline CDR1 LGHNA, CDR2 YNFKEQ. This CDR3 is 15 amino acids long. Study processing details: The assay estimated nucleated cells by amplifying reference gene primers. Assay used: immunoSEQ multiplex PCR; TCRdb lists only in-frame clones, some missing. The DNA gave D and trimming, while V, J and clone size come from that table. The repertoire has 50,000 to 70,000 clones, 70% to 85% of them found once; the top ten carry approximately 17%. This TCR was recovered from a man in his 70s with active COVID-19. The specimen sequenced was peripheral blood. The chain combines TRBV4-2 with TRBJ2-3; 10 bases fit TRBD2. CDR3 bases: TGTGCCAGCAGCCAGCTAGCGGGAGTGCCAGATACGCAGTATTTT. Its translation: CASSQLAGVPDTQYF.